Listed below are T cell receptor beta chains from one sample, sequenced in a study of T cell responses to AZD1222 COVID-19 vaccine. Here immunoSEQ multiplex PCR was the method, and the copy in TCRdb shows in-frame clones only, minus some. Of 150,000 or so clones in the sample, 90% were seen once. Here the sequenced sample was peripheral blood, taken on day 0 of AZD1222 vaccination. The source is an adult in good health. The CDR3 runs from the conserved cysteine through the conserved F or W. The D gene is left open where the match is weak. Rows give clone size only sometimes, using once, few, many, or a class for an expanded clone.

v_gene	d_gene	j_gene	abundance	CDR3aa	CDR3nt
TRBV5-1	NA	TRBJ1-2	NA	CASSLGGTQTNYGYTF	TGCGCCAGCAGCTTGGGGGGGACTCAGACTAACTATGGCTACACCTTC
TRBV19	NA	TRBJ1-1	once	CASSMGAGTEAFF	TGTGCCAGTAGTATGGGGGCCGGCACTGAAGCTTTCTTT
TRBV6-1	NA	TRBJ2-2	NA	CASSEILGTGELFF	TGTGCCAGCAGTGAAATTTTAGGCACCGGGGAGCTGTTTTTT
TRBV19	TRBD2	TRBJ2-1	NA	CASSIELAGVKDEQFF	TGTGCCAGTAGTATAGAGCTAGCGGGAGTTAAAGATGAGCAGTTCTTC
TRBV14	NA	TRBJ2-5	NA	CASSPTVTVETQYF	TGTGCCAGCAGCCCGACAGTCACGGTGGAGACCCAGTACTTC
TRBV24-1	NA	TRBJ1-2	NA	CATSSSRQSYGYTF	TGTGCCACCAGTAGCAGTCGACAGAGCTATGGCTACACCTTC
TRBV7-3	NA	TRBJ2-7	few	CASSLTPSYEQYF	TGTGCCAGCAGCTTAACCCCCAGTTACGAGCAGTACTTC
TRBV7-2	NA	TRBJ1-2	NA	CASSLASSSYGYTF	TGTGCCAGCAGCTTAGCGTCGTCTTCCTATGGCTACACCTTC
TRBV27	NA	TRBJ2-1	many	CASSIGTTNNEQFF	TGTGCCAGCAGCATCGGGACCACCAACAATGAGCAGTTCTTC
TRBV7-9	TRBD2	TRBJ2-7	few	CASSLGAGSSYEQYF	TGTGCCAGCAGCTTAGGAGCGGGAAGCTCCTACGAGCAGTACTTC
TRBV2	NA	TRBJ1-5	NA	CASSPGGAGNQPQHF	TGTGCCAGCAGTCCGGGGGGTGCGGGCAATCAGCCCCAGCATTTT
TRBV27	NA	TRBJ2-2	once	CASSLIGPFTGELFF	TGTGCCAGCAGTTTAATAGGCCCGTTCACCGGGGAGCTGTTTTTT
TRBV6-2/TRBV6-3	NA	TRBJ1-1	NA	CASSYSDSTEAFF	TGTGCCAGCAGTTACTCGGATAGCACTGAAGCTTTCTTT
TRBV5-1	TRBD2	TRBJ2-1	NA	CASSLAVASGRYNEQFF	TGCGCCAGCAGCTTGGCCGTAGCTAGCGGGAGGTACAATGAGCAGTTCTTC
TRBV21-1	NA	TRBJ1-1	NA	CASSGLEKKREEGTEAFF	TGTGCCAGCAGCGGCCTTGAAAAAAAAAGGGAGGAGGGCACTGAAGCTTTCTTT
TRBV5-1	TRBD1	TRBJ2-7	NA	CASSLVAGTGVYEQYF	TGCGCCAGCAGCTTGGTAGCCGGGACAGGGGTCTACGAGCAGTACTTC
TRBV6-2/TRBV6-3	NA	TRBJ2-6	NA	CASSTRHRTGANVLTF	TGTGCCAGCAGTACTAGACACAGAACTGGGGCCAACGTCCTGACTTTC
TRBV5-1	TRBD1	TRBJ1-2	NA	CASSTTGTGKGYTF	TGCGCCAGCAGCACCACCGGGACAGGGAAGGGCTACACCTTC
TRBV5-6	TRBD1	TRBJ1-2	NA	CASSFGTGGRRGFYGYTF	TGTGCCAGCAGCTTCGGGACAGGGGGCAGAAGGGGTTTCTATGGCTACACCTTC
TRBV10-3	TRBD1	TRBJ1-2	NA	CAISERGTAFNYGYTF	TGTGCCATCAGTGAGAGGGGGACAGCTTTTAACTATGGCTACACCTTC
TRBV7-2	TRBD2	TRBJ2-7	NA	CASSTQAGNSYEQYF	TGTGCCAGCAGCACTCAAGCGGGAAACTCCTACGAGCAGTACTTC
TRBV7-3	TRBD1	TRBJ2-2	few	CASRTGTGGTGELFF	TGTGCCAGCAGGACCGGGACAGGGGGCACCGGGGAGCTGTTTTTT
TRBV4-1	TRBD1	TRBJ1-2	once	CASSQDDRAFVNGYTF	TGCGCCAGCAGCCAAGATGACAGGGCGTTTGTTAATGGCTACACCTTC
TRBV30	NA	TRBJ1-1	NA	CAWSPGPMNTEAFF	TGTGCCTGGAGTCCGGGACCGATGAACACTGAAGCTTTCTTT
TRBV28	NA	TRBJ1-2	NA	CASSLGGANYGYTF	TGTGCCAGCAGTTTGGGGGGAGCTAACTATGGCTACACCTTC
TRBV5-5	NA	TRBJ2-7	once	CASSATQGYEQYF	TGTGCCAGCAGCGCAACACAGGGCTACGAGCAGTACTTC
TRBV2	NA	TRBJ2-3	NA	CASSEEARTDTQYF	TGTGCCAGCAGTGAGGAGGCCCGCACAGATACGCAGTATTTT
TRBV29-1	NA	TRBJ1-1	NA	CSVESTLNTEAFF	TGCAGCGTTGAATCTACATTGAACACTGAAGCTTTCTTT
TRBV5-4	NA	TRBJ2-1	NA	CASSLDYNEQFF	TGTGCCAGCAGCTTGGACTACAATGAGCAGTTCTTC
TRBV11-3	TRBD2	TRBJ2-1	once	CASSTRKSGIAYNEQFF	TGTGCCAGCAGTACTAGGAAAAGCGGGATTGCCTACAATGAGCAGTTCTTC
TRBV7-2	TRBD1	TRBJ1-1	NA	CASSTGGSHTEAFF	TGTGCCAGCAGCACAGGGGGCTCGCACACTGAAGCTTTCTTT
TRBV2	NA	TRBJ2-6	NA	CASSDIYSGANVLTF	TGTGCCAGCAGTGATATTTACTCTGGGGCCAACGTCCTGACTTTC
TRBV28	TRBD1	TRBJ1-5	NA	CASTGGHIDQPQHF	TGTGCCAGCACAGGGGGACACATTGATCAGCCCCAGCATTTT
TRBV30	NA	TRBJ1-4	NA	CAWPTGGGTVLELFF	TGTGCCTGGCCCACCGGGGGAGGGACCGTATTGGAACTGTTTTTT
TRBV4-2	NA	TRBJ2-5	NA	CASSQGIQETQYF	TGTGCCAGCAGCCAAGGGATTCAAGAGACCCAGTACTTC
TRBV9	TRBD2	TRBJ2-3	once	CASSVVGREIDTQYF	TGTGCCAGCAGCGTAGTGGGGCGGGAGATAGATACGCAGTATTTT
TRBV7-9	NA	TRBJ1-5	NA	CASSLGVSNQPQHF	TGTGCCAGCAGCTTAGGGGTGAGCAATCAGCCCCAGCATTTT
TRBV4-1	NA	TRBJ1-1	NA	CASSQEALNTEAFF	TGCGCCAGCAGCCAAGAGGCCCTAAACACTGAAGCTTTCTTT
TRBV18	TRBD1	TRBJ1-4	NA	CASSPEIDRGLYEKLFF	TGTGCCAGCTCACCTGAGATCGACAGGGGGCTGTATGAAAAACTGTTTTTT
TRBV19	NA	TRBJ2-7	NA	CASSNDRLVRPGEQYF	TGTGCCAGTAGTAATGATCGGCTAGTACGACCTGGCGAGCAGTACTTC
TRBV7-9	TRBD1	TRBJ1-6	NA	CASSPGQGNSPLHF	TGTGCCAGCAGCCCAGGACAGGGAAATTCACCCCTCCACTTT
TRBV28	NA	TRBJ2-3	NA	CASSPRRRVRTDTQYF	TGTGCCAGCAGCCCCCGGAGGAGGGTCCGCACAGATACGCAGTATTTT
TRBV5-6	NA	TRBJ1-6	NA	CASSKNRAYNSPLHF	TGTGCCAGCAGCAAAAACCGGGCCTACAATTCACCCCTCCACTTT
TRBV10-3	NA	TRBJ1-1	NA	CAISRQDGEAFF	TGTGCCATCAGTCGACAGGATGGCGAAGCTTTCTTT
TRBV4-2	NA	TRBJ1-5	once	CASSQVAANQPQHF	TGTGCCAGCAGCCAAGTAGCAGCAAATCAGCCCCAGCATTTT
TRBV19	NA	TRBJ1-3	NA	CASSHRTLSGNTIYF	TGTGCCAGTAGTCACAGGACTCTCTCTGGAAACACCATATATTTT
TRBV10-3	TRBD2	TRBJ2-2	once	CAITVATSGGTGELFF	TGTGCCATCACCGTGGCAACTAGCGGGGGCACCGGGGAGCTGTTTTTT
TRBV9	TRBD2	TRBJ2-1	NA	CASSVARRHGGASGRIDEQFF	TGTGCCAGCAGCGTAGCCAGAAGGCACGGCGGGGCTAGCGGGAGGATCGATGAGCAGTTCTTC
TRBV19	NA	TRBJ2-1	NA	CASSYSRNNEQFF	TGTGCCAGTAGTTACAGCCGCAACAATGAGCAGTTCTTC
TRBV25-1	NA	TRBJ2-7	NA	CASSEWAGSEQYF	TGTGCCAGCAGTGAATGGGCAGGGAGCGAGCAGTACTTC
TRBV19	NA	TRBJ2-7	NA	CASHGSIEYEQYF	TGTGCCAGTCATGGCTCCATCGAATACGAGCAGTACTTC
TRBV28	TRBD2	TRBJ2-7	NA	CASSFWPSSGSSYEQYF	TGTGCCAGCAGTTTTTGGCCGTCTAGCGGGAGCTCCTACGAGCAGTACTTC
TRBV5-1	NA	TRBJ2-7	NA	CASSLAPSVNYEQYF	TGCGCCAGCAGCTTGGCCCCCAGCGTCAACTACGAGCAGTACTTC
TRBV5-4	TRBD2	TRBJ2-7	NA	CASSFKATSGRGVYEQYF	TGTGCCAGCAGCTTTAAAGCGACTAGCGGGAGAGGGGTTTACGAGCAGTACTTC
TRBV25-1	NA	TRBJ1-1	NA	CASSDRRNTEAFF	TGTGCCAGCAGTGATAGGAGGAACACTGAAGCTTTCTTT